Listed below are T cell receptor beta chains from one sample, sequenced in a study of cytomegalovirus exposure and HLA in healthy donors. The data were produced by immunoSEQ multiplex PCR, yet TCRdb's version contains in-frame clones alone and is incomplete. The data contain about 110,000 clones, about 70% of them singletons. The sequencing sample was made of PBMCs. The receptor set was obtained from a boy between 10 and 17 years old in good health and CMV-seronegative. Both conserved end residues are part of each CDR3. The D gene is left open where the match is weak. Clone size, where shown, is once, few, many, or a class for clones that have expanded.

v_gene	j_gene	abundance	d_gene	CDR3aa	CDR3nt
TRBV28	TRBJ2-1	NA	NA	CASSLSWHEQFF	TGTGCCAGCAGTTTATCTTGGCATGAGCAGTTCTTC
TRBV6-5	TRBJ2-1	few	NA	CASSYIGAASEQFF	TGTGCCAGCAGTTACATTGGGGCAGCCTCTGAGCAGTTCTTC
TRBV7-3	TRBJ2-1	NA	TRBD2	CASSLTGLAGAANEQFF	TGTGCCAGCAGCCTGACCGGCCTAGCGGGGGCAGCCAATGAGCAGTTCTTC
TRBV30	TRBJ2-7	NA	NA	CAWSAYPGLPYEQYF	TGTGCCTGGAGTGCATACCCGGGACTCCCTTACGAGCAGTACTTC
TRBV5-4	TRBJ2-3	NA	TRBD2	CASRAGVDTQYF	TGTGCCAGCAGGGCGGGAGTTGATACGCAGTATTTT
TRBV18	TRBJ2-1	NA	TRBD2	CASSPLTTSGYNEQFF	TGTGCCAGCTCACCACTGACGACTAGCGGCTACAATGAGCAGTTCTTC
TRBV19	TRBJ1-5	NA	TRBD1	CASSIGGGGGQPQHF	TGTGCCAGTAGTATAGGAGGGGGCGGTGGTCAGCCCCAGCATTTT
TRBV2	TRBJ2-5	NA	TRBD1	CASSEWWTGGPTRSETQYF	TGTGCCAGCAGTGAATGGTGGACAGGGGGGCCCACGAGGTCGGAGACCCAGTACTTC
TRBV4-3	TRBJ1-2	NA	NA	CASSQDSRGYGYTF	TGCGCCAGCAGCCAAGATAGCAGGGGCTATGGCTACACCTTC
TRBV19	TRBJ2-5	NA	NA	CASSRGADQETQYF	TGTGCCAGTAGTCGAGGCGCAGACCAAGAGACCCAGTACTTC
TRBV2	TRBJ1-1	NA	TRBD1	CASRLQGATEAFF	TGTGCCAGCAGACTCCAGGGGGCCACTGAAGCTTTCTTT
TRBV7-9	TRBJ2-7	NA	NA	CASRHTRDSYEQYF	TGTGCCAGCCGACATACCAGGGACTCCTACGAGCAGTACTTC
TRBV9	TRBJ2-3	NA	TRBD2	CASSVSGTTDTQYF	TGTGCCAGCAGCGTTAGCGGGACAACAGATACGCAGTATTTT
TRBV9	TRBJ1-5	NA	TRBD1	CASSSTAGGADQPQHF	TGTGCCAGCAGCTCAACGGCAGGGGGCGCGGATCAGCCCCAGCATTTT
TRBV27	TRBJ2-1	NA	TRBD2	CASTTKILAGVSYNEQFF	TGTGCCAGCACCACCAAAATACTAGCGGGAGTCTCCTACAATGAGCAGTTCTTC
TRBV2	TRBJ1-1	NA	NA	CASRWTAGAFF	TGTGCCAGCAGGTGGACAGCCGGAGCTTTCTTT
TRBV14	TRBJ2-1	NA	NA	CASSQVLPNNEQFF	TGTGCCAGCAGCCAAGTCCTACCGAACAATGAGCAGTTCTTC
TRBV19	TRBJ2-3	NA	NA	CASWDRLGDTQYF	TGTGCCAGCTGGGACAGACTAGGGGATACGCAGTATTTT
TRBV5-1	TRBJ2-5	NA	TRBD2	CASSLGGSREETQYF	TGCGCCAGCAGCTTGGGCGGGAGCCGGGAAGAGACCCAGTACTTC
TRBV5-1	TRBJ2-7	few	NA	CASRGRGPYYEQYF	TGCGCCAGCAGAGGGCGGGGGCCCTACTACGAGCAGTACTTC
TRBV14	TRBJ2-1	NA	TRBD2	CASSRGLAGGQNNEQFF	TGTGCCAGCAGCCGGGGACTAGCGGGGGGCCAAAACAATGAGCAGTTCTTC
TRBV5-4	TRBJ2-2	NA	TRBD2	CASSSMTSGGADTGELFF	TGTGCCAGCAGCTCGATGACTAGCGGGGGGGCAGACACCGGGGAGCTGTTTTTT
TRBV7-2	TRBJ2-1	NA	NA	CASSLGGAVSSYNEQFF	TGTGCCAGCAGCTTAGGCGGGGCGGTGAGCTCCTACAATGAGCAGTTCTTC
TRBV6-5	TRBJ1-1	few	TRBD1	CASSLTGAEAFF	TGTGCCAGCAGTTTGACAGGGGCCGAAGCTTTCTTT
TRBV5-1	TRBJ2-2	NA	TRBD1	CASSALTGGPTGELFF	TGCGCCAGCAGCGCGTTGACAGGGGGTCCCACCGGGGAGCTGTTTTTT
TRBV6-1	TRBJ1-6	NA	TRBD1	CASSDGASGGSPLHF	TGTGCCAGCAGTGATGGGGCCTCAGGGGGTTCACCCCTCCACTTT
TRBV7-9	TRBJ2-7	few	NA	CASSLNFAYEQYF	TGTGCCAGCAGCTTAAATTTCGCCTACGAGCAGTACTTC
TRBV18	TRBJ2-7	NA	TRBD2	CASSQQAGSSYEQYF	TGTGCCAGCTCACAGCAAGCGGGAAGCTCCTACGAGCAGTACTTC
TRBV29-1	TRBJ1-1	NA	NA	CSVEEGAFF	TGCAGCGTTGAGGAGGGAGCTTTCTTT
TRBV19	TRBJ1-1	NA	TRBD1	CASSIAGQGAEAFF	TGTGCCAGTAGTATAGCTGGGCAGGGGGCTGAAGCTTTCTTT
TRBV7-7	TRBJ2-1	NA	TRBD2	CASSLNPMGLADYNEQFF	TGTGCTAGCAGCCTTAATCCGATGGGACTAGCGGATTACAATGAGCAGTTCTTC
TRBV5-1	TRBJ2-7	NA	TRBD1	CASSSDRDLYEQYF	TGCGCCAGCAGCTCGGACAGGGACCTCTACGAGCAGTACTTC
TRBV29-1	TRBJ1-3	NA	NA	CSGTPNSGNTIYF	TGCAGCGGGACACCGAACTCTGGAAACACCATATATTTT
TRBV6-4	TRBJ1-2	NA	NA	CASNDGGREGYGYTF	TGTGCCAGCAATGACGGTGGGAGGGAGGGGTATGGCTACACCTTC
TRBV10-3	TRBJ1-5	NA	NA	CAISVTGSNQPQHF	TGTGCCATCAGTGTGACAGGTAGCAATCAGCCCCAGCATTTT
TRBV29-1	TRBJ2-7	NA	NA	CSGTNSGTYEQYF	TGCAGCGGTACAAATTCCGGGACCTACGAGCAGTACTTC
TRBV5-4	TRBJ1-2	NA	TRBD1	CASSLGGATGGNGYTF	TGTGCCAGCAGCCTGGGAGGAGCGACAGGGGGAAATGGCTACACCTTC
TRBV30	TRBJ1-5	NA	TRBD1	CAWSLTGGRQPQHF	TGTGCCTGGAGCTTAACAGGGGGCAGGCAGCCCCAGCATTTT
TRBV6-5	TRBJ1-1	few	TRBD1	CASSQLTGSGTEAFF	TGTGCCAGCAGTCAACTGACAGGGTCGGGCACTGAAGCTTTCTTT
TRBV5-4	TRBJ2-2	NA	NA	CASWRGLNTGELFF	TGTGCCAGCTGGAGGGGGCTGAACACCGGGGAGCTGTTTTTT
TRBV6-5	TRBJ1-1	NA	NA	CASSTLGAAEAFF	TGTGCCAGCAGTACCCTGGGGGCGGCTGAAGCTTTCTTT
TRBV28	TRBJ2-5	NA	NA	CASTLTGSETQYF	TGTGCCAGCACACTTACAGGGTCGGAGACCCAGTACTTC
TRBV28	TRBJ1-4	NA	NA	CASSLSEQTLFF	TGTGCCAGCAGTTTAAGTGAACAGACACTGTTTTTT
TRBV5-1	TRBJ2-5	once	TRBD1	CASSFGQGGETQYF	TGCGCCAGCAGCTTCGGACAGGGGGGGGAGACCCAGTACTTC
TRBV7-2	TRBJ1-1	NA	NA	CASSVTGMNTEAFF	TGTGCCAGCAGCGTTACAGGGATGAACACTGAAGCTTTCTTT
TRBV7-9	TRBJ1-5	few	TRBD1	CASTKTGNQPQHF	TGTGCCAGCACCAAGACAGGGAATCAGCCCCAGCATTTT
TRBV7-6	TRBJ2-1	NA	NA	CASSLRMGRGNEYNEQFF	TGTGCCAGCAGCTTAAGAATGGGCAGGGGAAATGAATACAATGAGCAGTTCTTC
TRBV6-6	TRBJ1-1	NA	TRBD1	CASSYSGSGGTAEAFF	TGTGCCAGCAGTTACTCGGGGTCGGGAGGGACAGCCGAAGCTTTCTTT
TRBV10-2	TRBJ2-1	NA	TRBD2	CASLRTSPSGEQFF	TGCGCCAGTCTCCGGACTAGTCCCTCAGGTGAGCAGTTCTTC
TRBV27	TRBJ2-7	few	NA	CASSPLSDWKSYEQYF	TGTGCCAGCAGTCCCCTCTCCGACTGGAAGAGTTACGAGCAGTACTTC
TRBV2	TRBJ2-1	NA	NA	CASSLGGGISYNEQFF	TGTGCCAGCAGCCTAGGCGGCGGTATCTCCTACAATGAGCAGTTCTTC
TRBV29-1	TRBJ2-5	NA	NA	CSVARGLEETQYF	TGCAGCGTTGCGCGGGGTTTGGAAGAGACCCAGTACTTC